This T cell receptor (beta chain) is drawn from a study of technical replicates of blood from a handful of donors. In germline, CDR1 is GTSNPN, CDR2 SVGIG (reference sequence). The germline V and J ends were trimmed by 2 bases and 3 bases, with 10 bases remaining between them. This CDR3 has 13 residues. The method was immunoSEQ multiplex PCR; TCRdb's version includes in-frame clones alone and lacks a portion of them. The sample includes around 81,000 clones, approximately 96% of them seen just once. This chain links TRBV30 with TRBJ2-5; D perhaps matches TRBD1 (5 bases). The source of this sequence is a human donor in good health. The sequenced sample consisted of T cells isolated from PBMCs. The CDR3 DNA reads TGTGCCTGGAGTCGGACATCAGAAGAGACCCAGTACTTC. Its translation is CAWSRTSEETQYF.